This T cell receptor beta chain comes out of a study of control samples from healthy donors and cancer patients. Only in-frame clones appear in the TCRdb table, and some are missing; sequencing was by immunoSEQ multiplex PCR. Found here are 55,000 to 90,000 clones, approximately 84% of them singletons; the top ten hold 25% to 35%. V dropped 2 bases and J dropped 4; count of bases not matched to a gene: 4. CDR3 length: 14 residues. Germline V gene sequence: CDR1 SGHVS, CDR2 FNYEAQ. The sample was blood. The TCR was taken from a man aged 45-65 years in good health. V is TRBV7-6 and J is TRBJ1-1; TRBD1 matches 7 bases. The CDR3 spells CASSLRQGRTEAFF. CDR3 DNA: TGTGCCAGCAGCTTACGACAGGGTCGCACTGAAGCTTTCTTT.